This T cell receptor (beta chain) appears in the sequencing data of a study of blood T cell repertoires in COVID-19. Study context: The United States, Italy and Spain provided the acute and convalescent COVID-19 samples. From T cells, B-cell-depleted T cells, or PBMCs came the material, which was cDNA or gDNA.

In germline, CDR1 is MDHEN, CDR2 SYDVKM. Trimming cost V 5 bases and J 8 bases; bases outside gene matches: 8. The CDR3 contains 15 residues. Original analysis: Reference gene primer amplification gave estimated nucleated cell counts. This table comes from immunoSEQ multiplex PCR, and its TCRdb copy is limited to in-frame clones, with some not included. V and J calls and clone size are as listed in that table; D and trimming were resolved from the DNA. The repertoire has tens of thousands of clones, roughly 81% of them found once; the top ten carry 9.2%. The rearrangement joins TRBV28 to TRBJ2-1; TRBD2 matches 11 bases. The source of this sequence is a human donor in a cohort sampled during active COVID-19. Sequencing used peripheral blood. The CDR3 nucleotides are TGTGCCAGCAGTCCGCAACTAGCGGGAGTGGATGAGCAGTTCTTC. This encodes CASSPQLAGVDEQFF.